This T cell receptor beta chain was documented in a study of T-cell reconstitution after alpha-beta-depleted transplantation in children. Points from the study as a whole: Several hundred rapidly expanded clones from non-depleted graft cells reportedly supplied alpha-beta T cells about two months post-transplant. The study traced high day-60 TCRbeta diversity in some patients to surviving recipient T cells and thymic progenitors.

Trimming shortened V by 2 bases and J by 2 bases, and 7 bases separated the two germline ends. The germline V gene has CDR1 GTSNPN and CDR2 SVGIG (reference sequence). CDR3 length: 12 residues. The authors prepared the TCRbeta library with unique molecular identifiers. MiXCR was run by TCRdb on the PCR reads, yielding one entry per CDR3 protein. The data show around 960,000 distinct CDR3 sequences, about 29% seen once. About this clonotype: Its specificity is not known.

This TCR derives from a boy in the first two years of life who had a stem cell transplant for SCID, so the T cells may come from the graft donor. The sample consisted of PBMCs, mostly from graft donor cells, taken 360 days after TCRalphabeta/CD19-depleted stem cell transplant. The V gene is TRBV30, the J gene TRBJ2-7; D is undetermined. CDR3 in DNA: TGTGCCTGGAGTCAGGATACCTACGAGCAGTACTTC. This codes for CAWSQDTYEQYF.